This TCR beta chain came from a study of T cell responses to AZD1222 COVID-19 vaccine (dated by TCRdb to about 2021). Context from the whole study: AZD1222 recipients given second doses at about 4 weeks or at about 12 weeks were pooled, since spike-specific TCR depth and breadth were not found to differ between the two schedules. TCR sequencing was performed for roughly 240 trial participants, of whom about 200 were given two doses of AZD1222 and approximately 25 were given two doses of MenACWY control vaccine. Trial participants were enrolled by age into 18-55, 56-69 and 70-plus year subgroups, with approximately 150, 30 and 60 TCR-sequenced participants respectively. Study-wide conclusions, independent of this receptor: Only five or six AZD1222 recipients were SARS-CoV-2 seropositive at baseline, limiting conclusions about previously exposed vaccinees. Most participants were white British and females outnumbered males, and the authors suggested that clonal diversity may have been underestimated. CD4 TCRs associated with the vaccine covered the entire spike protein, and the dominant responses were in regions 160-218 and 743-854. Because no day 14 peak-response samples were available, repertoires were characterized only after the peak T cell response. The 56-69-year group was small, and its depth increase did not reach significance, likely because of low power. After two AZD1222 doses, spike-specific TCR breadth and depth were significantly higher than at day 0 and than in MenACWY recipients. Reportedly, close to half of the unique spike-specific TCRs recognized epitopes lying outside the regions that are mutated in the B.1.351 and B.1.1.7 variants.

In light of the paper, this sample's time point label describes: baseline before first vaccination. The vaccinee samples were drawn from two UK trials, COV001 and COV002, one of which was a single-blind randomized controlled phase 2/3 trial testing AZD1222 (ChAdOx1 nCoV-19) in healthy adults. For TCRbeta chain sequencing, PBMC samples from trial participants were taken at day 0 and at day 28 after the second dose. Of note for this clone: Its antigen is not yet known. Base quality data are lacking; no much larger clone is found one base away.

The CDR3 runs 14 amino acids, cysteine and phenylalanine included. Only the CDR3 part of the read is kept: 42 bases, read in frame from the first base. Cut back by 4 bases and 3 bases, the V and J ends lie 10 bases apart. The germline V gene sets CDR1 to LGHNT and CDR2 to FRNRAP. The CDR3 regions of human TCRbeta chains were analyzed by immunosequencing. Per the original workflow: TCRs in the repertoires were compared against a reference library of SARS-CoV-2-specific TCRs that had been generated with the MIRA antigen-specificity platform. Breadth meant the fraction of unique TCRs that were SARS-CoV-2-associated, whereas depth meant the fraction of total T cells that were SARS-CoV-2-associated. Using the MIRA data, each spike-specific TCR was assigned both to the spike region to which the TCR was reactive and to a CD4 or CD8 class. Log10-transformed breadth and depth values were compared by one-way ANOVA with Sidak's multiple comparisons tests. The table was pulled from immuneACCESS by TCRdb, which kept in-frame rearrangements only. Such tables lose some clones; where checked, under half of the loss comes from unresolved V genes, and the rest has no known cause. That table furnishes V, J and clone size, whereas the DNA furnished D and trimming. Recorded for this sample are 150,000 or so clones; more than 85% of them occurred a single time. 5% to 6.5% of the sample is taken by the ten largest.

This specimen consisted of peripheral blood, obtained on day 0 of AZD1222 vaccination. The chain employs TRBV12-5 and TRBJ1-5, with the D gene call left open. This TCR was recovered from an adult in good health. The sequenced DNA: TGTGCTAGTGGTTCCGGACTTTTCAATCAGCCCCAGCATTTT. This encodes CASGSGLFNQPQHF.